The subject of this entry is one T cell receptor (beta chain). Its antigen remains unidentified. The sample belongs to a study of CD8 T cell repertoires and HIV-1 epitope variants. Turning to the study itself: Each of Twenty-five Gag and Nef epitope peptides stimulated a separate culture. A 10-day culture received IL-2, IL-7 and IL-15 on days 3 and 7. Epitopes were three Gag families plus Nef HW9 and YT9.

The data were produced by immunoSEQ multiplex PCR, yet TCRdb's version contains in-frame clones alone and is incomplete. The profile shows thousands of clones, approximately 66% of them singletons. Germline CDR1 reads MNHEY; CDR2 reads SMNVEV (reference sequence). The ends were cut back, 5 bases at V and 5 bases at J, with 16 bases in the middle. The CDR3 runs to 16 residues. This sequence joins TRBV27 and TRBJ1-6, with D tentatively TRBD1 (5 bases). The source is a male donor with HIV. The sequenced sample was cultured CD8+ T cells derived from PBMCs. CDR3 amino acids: CASSPLWGGDNSPLHF. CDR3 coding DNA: TGTGCCAGCAGTCCACTCTGGGGGGGAGATAATTCACCCCTCCACTTT.